The clone carrying this TCR beta chain was detected only once. How the authors handled the data: How many nucleated cells were present was estimated from reference gene primer amplification. Sequencing used immunoSEQ multiplex PCR; TCRdb keeps in-frame clones, though not all of them. Clone size and V and J calls were adopted from that table, with D and trimming inferred from the DNA. The sample has 280,000 or so clones, around 86% seen once; the top ten hold about 14%. The CDR3 is 13 residues long. In germline, CDR1 is SQVTM, CDR2 ANQGSEA. Trimming took 4 bases from V and 5 from J; bases not matched to a gene: 3. This sample was taken from a study of blood T cell repertoires in COVID-19. Whole-study context: Samples representing acute and convalescent COVID-19 were sourced from the United States, Italy and Spain. T cells, B-cell-depleted T cells, or PBMCs provided the cDNA or gDNA that served as material.

V is TRBV29-1 and J is TRBJ2-2; TRBD1 matches 8 bases. The sequence was obtained from a human donor in a cohort sampled during active COVID-19. Specimen: peripheral blood. The CDR3 DNA sequence: TGCAGCGTTGCCCGGACAGGGACCGGGGAGCTGTTTTTT. Protein sequence: CSVARTGTGELFF.